The clone carrying this TCR beta chain was counted many times. The data stem from a study of kidney transplant recipient with SARS-CoV-2 infection. This CDR3 spans 14 amino acids. The V gene's germline CDR1 is SGHDN and CDR2 FVKESK. V lost 2 bases and J 2 bases, leaving 10 bases between the germline ends. TCRdb reprocessed the reads via MiXCR and lists one record per CDR3 protein. This sample has roughly 230,000 distinct CDR3 sequences, with more than 25% found just once. The receptor's source is a young adult male patient who had COVID-19 and was a kidney transplant recipient. The graft donor may be the source of some T cells. The chain uses TRBV14 and TRBJ2-7; the D gene is possibly TRBD1 (5 bases). The input for sequencing was a blood sample, taken at baseline and on day 111 from a kidney transplant recipient. The CDR3 bases are TGTGCCAGCAGCCAATTTTCAGGGACCTACGAGCAGTACTTC. This codes for CASSQFSGTYEQYF.